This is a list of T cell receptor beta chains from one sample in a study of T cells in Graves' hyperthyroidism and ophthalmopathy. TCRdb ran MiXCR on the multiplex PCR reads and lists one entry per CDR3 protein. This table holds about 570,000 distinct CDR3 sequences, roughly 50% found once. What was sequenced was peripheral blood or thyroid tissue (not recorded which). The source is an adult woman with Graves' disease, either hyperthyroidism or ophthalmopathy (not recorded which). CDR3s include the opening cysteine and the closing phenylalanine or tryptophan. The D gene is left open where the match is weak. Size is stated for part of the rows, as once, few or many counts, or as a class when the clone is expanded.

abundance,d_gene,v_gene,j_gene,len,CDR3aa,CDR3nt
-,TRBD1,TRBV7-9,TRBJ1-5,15,CASSPDRGLGQPQHF,TGTGCCAGCAGTCCTGACAGGGGGCTCGGGCAGCCCCAGCATTTT
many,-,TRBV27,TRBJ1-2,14,CASSPSLTRGGYTF,TGTGCCAGCAGTCCATCGCTTACCCGTGGGGGCTACACCTTC
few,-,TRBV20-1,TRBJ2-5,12,CSATKSNQPQYF,TGCAGTGCTACCAAAAGCAATCAGCCCCAGTACTTC
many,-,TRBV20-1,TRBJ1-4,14,CSARVGGRNEKLFF,TGCAGTGCTAGAGTCGGGGGGCGTAATGAAAAACTGTTTTTT
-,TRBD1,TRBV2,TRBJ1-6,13,CASRRDRDSPLHF,TGTGCCAGCCGGAGGGACAGGGATTCACCCCTCCACTTT
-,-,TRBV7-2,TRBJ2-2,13,CAHSSRGTGELFF,TGTGCCCACAGTAGTCGTGGCACCGGGGAGCTGTTTTTT
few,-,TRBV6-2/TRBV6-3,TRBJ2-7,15,CASWGRSGALPGEYF,TGTGCCAGCTGGGGAAGGAGCGGTGCTCTCCCCGGGGAGTACTTC
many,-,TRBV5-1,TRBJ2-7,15,CASSLVPAQSYEQYF,TGCGCCAGCAGCTTGGTACCAGCCCAGTCCTACGAGCAGTACTTC
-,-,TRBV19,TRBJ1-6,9,CASSTPLHF,TGTGCCAGTAGTACACCCCTCCACTTT
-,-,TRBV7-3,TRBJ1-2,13,CASSLRGGSGYTF,TGTGCCAGCAGCTTAAGGGGGGGCTCTGGCTACACCTTC
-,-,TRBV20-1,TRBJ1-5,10,CSARGSPQHF,TGCAGTGCTAGAGGTTCCCCCCAGCATTTT
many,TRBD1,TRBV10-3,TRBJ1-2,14,CAISEFTGGRSYTF,TGTGCCATCAGTGAGTTTACAGGGGGTAGGAGCTACACCTTC
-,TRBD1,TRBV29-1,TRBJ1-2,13,CSVGRQGDYGYTF,TGCAGCGTTGGAAGACAGGGCGACTATGGCTACACCTTC
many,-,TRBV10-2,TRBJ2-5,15,CASSVPGWGVETQYF,TGCGCCAGCAGTGTTCCCGGCTGGGGAGTGGAGACCCAGTACTTC
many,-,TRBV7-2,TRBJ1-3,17,CASSVRVGGATGNTIYF,TGTGCCAGCAGCGTCAGGGTTGGGGGGGCCACTGGAAACACCATATATTTT
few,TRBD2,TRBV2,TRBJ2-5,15,CASGSAGGLPETQYF,TGTGCCAGCGGGTCAGCGGGAGGACTCCCAGAGACCCAGTACTTC
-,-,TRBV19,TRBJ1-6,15,CASSTTGSGGAPLHF,TGTGCCAGTAGTACAACGGGGAGCGGCGGTGCACCCCTCCACTTT
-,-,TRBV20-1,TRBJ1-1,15,CSATPPWGLNTEAFF,TGCAGTGCTACCCCTCCATGGGGACTGAACACTGAAGCTTTCTTT
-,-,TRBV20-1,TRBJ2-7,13,CSADRDPSYEQYF,TGCAGTGCTGACCGGGACCCCTCCTACGAGCAGTACTTC
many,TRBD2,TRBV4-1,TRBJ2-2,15,CASSQYGLAGGELFF,TGCGCCAGCAGCCAATATGGACTAGCGGGCGGGGAGCTGTTTTTT
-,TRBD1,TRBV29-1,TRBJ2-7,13,CSLVGQLTYEQYF,TGCAGCTTGGTGGGACAGCTGACCTACGAGCAGTACTTC
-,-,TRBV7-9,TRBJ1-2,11,CASSEGPSYTF,TGTGCCAGCAGCGAAGGACCGAGCTACACCTTC
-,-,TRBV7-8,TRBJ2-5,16,CASSLGRSGFQETQYF,TGTGCCAGCAGCTTGGGGCGTAGCGGATTCCAAGAGACCCAGTACTTC
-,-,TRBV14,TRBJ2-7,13,CASSLGQTNGPYF,TGTGCCAGCAGCCTAGGACAGACCAATGGTCCTTACTTC
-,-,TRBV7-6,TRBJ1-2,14,CASSLDHSFYGYTF,TGTGCCAGCAGCTTAGATCACAGCTTCTATGGCTACACCTTC
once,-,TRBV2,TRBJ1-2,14,CASRREGVTLGYTF,TGTGCCAGCAGACGGGAAGGGGTTACCCTTGGTTACACCTTC
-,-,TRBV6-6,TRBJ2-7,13,CASSSGTNYEQYF,TGTGCCAGCAGTTCGGGGACCAACTACGAGCAGTACTTC
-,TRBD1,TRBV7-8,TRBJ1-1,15,CASSSSPGGTGSAFF,TGTGCCAGCAGCTCCTCCCCGGGCGGGACAGGCTCCGCTTTCTTT
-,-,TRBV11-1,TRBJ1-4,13,CASSLVGVEKLFF,TGTGCCAGCAGCTTAGTGGGGGTTGAAAAGCTGTTTTTT
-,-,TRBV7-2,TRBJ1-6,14,CASSLAGPQSPLHF,TGTGCCAGCAGCTTAGCGGGGCCCCAGTCGCCCCTCCACTTT
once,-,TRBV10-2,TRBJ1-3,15,CASRPGHSSGNTIYF,TGCGCCAGCAGGCCGGGACACAGCTCTGGAAACACCATATATTTT
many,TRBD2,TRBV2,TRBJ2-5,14,CASRIAGGEETQYF,TGTGCCAGCAGAATAGCGGGAGGGGAAGAGACCCAGTACTTC
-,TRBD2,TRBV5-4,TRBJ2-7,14,CASSYSGTEYEQYF,TGTGCCAGCAGTTACAGCGGGACTGAATACGAGCAGTACTTC
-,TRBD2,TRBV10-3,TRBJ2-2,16,CAISNGLAGITGELFF,TGTGCCATCAGTAACGGACTAGCGGGGATCACCGGGGAGCTGTTTTTT
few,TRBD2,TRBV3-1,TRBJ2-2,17,CASSPRGSGGNTGELFF,TGTGCCAGCAGCCCCCGGGGTAGCGGGGGGAACACCGGGGAGCTGTTTTTT
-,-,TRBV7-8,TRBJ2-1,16,CASSPRASVPANEQFF,TGTGCCAGCAGCCCAAGAGCTAGCGTACCCGCCAATGAGCAGTTCTTC
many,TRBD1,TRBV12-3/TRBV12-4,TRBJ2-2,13,CASSWTGGGELFF,TGTGCCAGCAGTTGGACAGGGGGCGGGGAGCTGTTTTTT
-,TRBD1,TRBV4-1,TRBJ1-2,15,CASSRGGFLHYGYTF,TGCGCCAGCAGCCGAGGGGGCTTTCTGCACTATGGCTACACCTTC
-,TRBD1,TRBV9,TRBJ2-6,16,CASSPDRARGANVLTF,TGTGCCAGCAGCCCTGACAGGGCGCGCGGGGCCAACGTCCTGACTTTC
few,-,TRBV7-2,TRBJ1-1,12,CASSQTGIEAFF,TGTGCCAGCAGCCAGACAGGAATTGAAGCTTTCTTT
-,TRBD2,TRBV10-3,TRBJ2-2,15,CAIAGTSLNTGELFF,TGTGCCATCGCCGGGACTAGTTTGAACACCGGGGAGCTGTTTTTT
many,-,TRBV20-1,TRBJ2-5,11,CSARATETQYF,TGCAGTGCTAGAGCCACAGAGACCCAGTACTTC
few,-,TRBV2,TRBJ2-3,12,CASGYRTDTQYF,TGTGCCAGCGGCTACCGCACAGATACGCAGTATTTT
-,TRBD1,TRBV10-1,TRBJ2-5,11,CARTGLETQYF,TGCGCCAGGACAGGGTTGGAGACCCAGTACTTC
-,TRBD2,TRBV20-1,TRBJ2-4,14,CSAPTRTSGDIQYF,TGCAGTGCTCCCACCCGGACTAGCGGGGACATTCAGTACTTC
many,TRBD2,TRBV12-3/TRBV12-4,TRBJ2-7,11,CASSGGGGIAF,TGTGCCAGCAGCGGGGGGGGAGGGATCGCCTTC
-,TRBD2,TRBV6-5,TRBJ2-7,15,CASSKGLAGAYEQYF,TGTGCCAGCAGCAAAGGACTAGCGGGGGCCTACGAGCAGTACTTC
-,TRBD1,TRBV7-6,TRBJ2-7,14,CASSLTGDGDEQYF,TGTGCCAGCAGCTTGACAGGGGATGGGGACGAGCAGTACTTC
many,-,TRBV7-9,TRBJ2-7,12,CASSRDGYEQYF,TGTGCCAGCAGCAGGGACGGTTACGAGCAGTACTTC
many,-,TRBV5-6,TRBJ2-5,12,CASSLELRTQYF,TGTGCCAGCAGCTTGGAGCTTCGGACCCAGTACTTC